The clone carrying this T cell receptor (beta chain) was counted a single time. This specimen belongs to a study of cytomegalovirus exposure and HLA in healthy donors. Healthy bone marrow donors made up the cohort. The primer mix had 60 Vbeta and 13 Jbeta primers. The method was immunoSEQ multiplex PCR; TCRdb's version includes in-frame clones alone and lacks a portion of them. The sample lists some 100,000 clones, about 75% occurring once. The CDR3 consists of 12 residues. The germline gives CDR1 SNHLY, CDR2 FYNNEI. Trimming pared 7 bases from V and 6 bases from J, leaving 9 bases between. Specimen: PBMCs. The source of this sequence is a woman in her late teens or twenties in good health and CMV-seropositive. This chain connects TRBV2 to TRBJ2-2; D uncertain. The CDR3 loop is CASNGPSGELFF. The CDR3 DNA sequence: TGTGCCAGCAATGGCCCCTCCGGGGAGCTGTTTTTT.